This TCR beta chain was recovered during a study of OX40 agonist ivuxolimab in advanced cancers. Study-level background: Earlier anti-PD-1, anti-PD-L1 or anti-CTLA-4 therapy was permitted; about 44% had received some. General study results and limits: CD4+ and CD8+ T cells in blood underwent clonal expansion by week 6 at 0.1 to 3.0 mg/kg. CD8+ T cells averaged more expanded clones than CD4+. Among the nonresponders, some also had low normalized T-cell clonal expansion.

A note on this clone: Its antigen is not known.

Sequenced by immunoSEQ multiplex PCR; TCRdb stores in-frame clones only, minus some. The sample shows 25,000 to 40,000 clones, 65% to 85% of them seen only once. Per germline, CDR1 SGHVS and CDR2 FNYEAQ. CDR3 length: 13 amino acids. Germline trimming cut 5 bases from V and 9 bases from J; bases unmatched to any gene: 8. The specimen was CD4+ or CD8+ T cells sorted from blood, collected in a trial of the OX40 agonist ivuxolimab. This TCR derives from an adult with an advanced solid tumor such as melanoma, head and neck, liver or kidney cancer. The J gene is TRBJ2-5, the V gene TRBV7-6, with 8 positions matching TRBD1. CDR3 in DNA: TGTGCCAGCAGCGACAGGGGTCCCGGCTCCCAGTACTTC. Translated: CASSDRGPGSQYF.